This entry lists 11 T cell receptor beta chains sequenced from one sample in a study of blood T cell repertoires in COVID-19. Libraries were prepared by immunoSEQ multiplex PCR; TCRdb keeps only in-frame clonotypes and omits some of them. This table has around 330,000 clones, roughly 87% appearing once. The sample comprised PBMCs or T cells enriched from blood (not recorded which). The receptors were gathered from a woman between 18 and 29 years old who had recovered from COVID-19.

The chain carries TRBV19 and TRBJ2-2; 10 bases are shared with TRBD1. CDR1 is LNHDA, CDR2 SQIVND, per germline (reference sequence). The CDR3 runs 21 residues. Trimming removed 9 bases from V and 0 bases from J; junction bases left unmatched: 22. DNA of the CDR3: TGTGCCAGGAATCCCAACAACACCGGGACAGGGGACTTTTCGAACACCGGGGAGCTGTTTTTT. This sequence encodes CARNPNNTGTGDFSNTGELFF.

The genes are TRBV6-6 and TRBJ1-2; TRBD1 agrees at 7 bases. The V segment lost 0 bases and the J segment 5 bases; nucleotides outside the gene matches: 6. CDR3 size: 15 residues. From germline, CDR1 is MNHNY and CDR2 SVGAGI (reference sequence). The CDR3 is CASSYSHGTEYGYTF. CDR3 DNA sequence: TGTGCCAGCAGTTACTCGCATGGGACAGAATATGGCTACACCTTC.

V gene TRBV6-5 combines with J gene TRBJ2-1; 11 bases align to TRBD2. Germline V gives CDR1 MNHEY, CDR2 SVGAGI. The CDR3 has 16 amino acids. V gave up 0 bases and J gave up 5 bases; unmatched junction bases: 3. CDR3 protein: CASSYSLAGGDNEQFF. The CDR3 DNA is TGTGCCAGCAGTTACTCGTTAGCGGGAGGGGACAATGAGCAGTTCTTC.

This clone was picked up one time. The V gene is TRBV6-5, the J gene TRBJ1-1; D is perhaps TRBD1 (5 bases). Trimming cost V 3 bases and J 4 bases, with 12 bases left between them. In germline, CDR1 is MNHEY, CDR2 SVGAGI. The CDR3 is 14 amino acids. This chain's CDR3 is CASSYNMGGTEAFF. The CDR3 DNA follows: TGTGCCAGCAGTTATAACATGGGGGGCACTGAAGCTTTCTTT.

V is TRBV29-1 and J is TRBJ1-1; D is perhaps TRBD1 (6 bases). Germline CDR1 is SQVTM and CDR2 is ANQGSEA. The CDR3 contains 13 residues. V was cut by 3 bases and J by 7 bases, with 15 bases left in between. The CDR3 region is CSVEGGQRVEAFF. CDR3 DNA sequence: TGCAGCGTTGAGGGGGGGCAGAGAGTTGAAGCTTTCTTT.

The J gene is TRBJ1-6, the V gene TRBV2; 10 positions match TRBD1. Trimming at V came to 2 bases and at J to 10 bases, leaving 2 bases not matched to a gene. The CDR3 extends over 14 amino acids. Germline-derived CDR1 and CDR2 are SNHLY and FYNNEI. CDR3 loop: CASSERTGGSPLHF. CDR3 nucleotides: TGTGCCAGCAGTGAAAGGACAGGGGGATCACCCCTCCACTTT.

This chain connects TRBV7-2 to TRBJ1-4; 7 positions match TRBD1. CDR1 is SGHTA, CDR2 FQGNSA, per germline. This CDR3 comprises 15 residues. The V gene end was trimmed by 4 bases and the J gene end by 6 bases; junction bases not matched to a gene: 8. In nucleotides, the CDR3 is TGTGCCAGCAGCTCCTATCAGGGACAGTATGAAAAACTGTTTTTT. Its translation: CASSSYQGQYEKLFF.

The genes are TRBV5-3 and TRBJ2-2; D remains ambiguous. TRBV5-3 is placed among ORFs of uncertain function. Trimming removed 10 bases at V and 7 bases at J, with 26 bases between. CDR3 length: 16 amino acids. The CDR3 sequence: CASPPLVATPVGELFF. The CDR3, as DNA: TGTGCCTCGCCCCCCCTAGTAGCCACTCCAGTCGGGGAGCTGTTTTTT.

The chain couples TRBV2 to TRBJ1-5; D is uncertain. Germline CDR1 SNHLY, CDR2 FYNNEI. V was clipped by 0 bases and J by 5 bases, with 8 bases between them. The CDR3 is 14 residues long. The CDR3 here is CASSEAPSYQPQHF. CDR3 bases: TGTGCCAGCAGTGAAGCCCCCAGTTATCAGCCCCAGCATTTT.

CDR3: CASSQDTQGGVYGYTF. In nucleotides, the CDR3 is TGCGCCAGCAGCCAAGATACGCAGGGAGGGGTCTATGGCTACACCTTC. The chain links TRBV4-3 to TRBJ1-2; D possibly corresponds to TRBD1 (5 bases). The CDR3 length is 16 residues. Deletions cut 0 bases from V and 4 bases from J, with 15 bases between. Germline-derived CDR1 and CDR2 are LGHNA and YSLEER.

This clone was recorded once. The chain carries TRBV4-2 and TRBJ2-5; 11 bases align to TRBD2. The CDR3 has 15 residues. After removal of 3 bases from V and 2 bases from J, the junction contained 2 bases not matched to a gene. Germline CDR1 LGHNA, CDR2 YNFKEQ. The chain's CDR3 is CASSQGLAEQETQYF. The CDR3, as DNA: TGTGCCAGCAGCCAGGGACTAGCGGAACAAGAGACCCAGTACTTC.